The 16 T cell receptor beta chains in this list originate from one sample, sequenced in a study of T cell responses to AZD1222 COVID-19 vaccine. Libraries were prepared by immunoSEQ multiplex PCR; TCRdb keeps only in-frame clonotypes and omits some of them. Among 90,000 to 120,000 clones listed, over 90% were seen once. The specimen was peripheral blood, collected on day 0 of AZD1222 vaccination. The receptors come from an adult in good health.

This chain connects TRBV19 to TRBJ2-1, with TRBD2 matching over 10 bases. Germline lookup yields CDR1 LNHDA and CDR2 SQIVND (reference sequence). The CDR3 extends over 16 amino acids. V shed 8 bases, J shed 5 bases, and the junction held 12 bases outside the gene matches. The CDR3 reads CASRTTASGGDNEQFF. The CDR3 bases are TGTGCCAGTCGTACAACGGCTAGCGGGGGAGACAATGAGCAGTTCTTC.

This clone appeared once. This chain joins TRBV4-2 and TRBJ2-1; TRBD2 matches 11 bases. The CDR3 is 15 amino acids. V trimming: 0 bases; J trimming: 7 bases; junction bases outside the gene matches: 2. Germline CDR1 reads LGHNA; CDR2 reads YNFKEQ. This CDR3 is CASSQELAGENEQFF. The CDR3 DNA sequence: TGTGCCAGCAGCCAAGAACTAGCGGGAGAGAATGAGCAGTTCTTC.

This chain links TRBV27 with TRBJ1-4; 10 bases align to TRBD1. With V trimmed by 4 bases and J by 6 bases, 5 bases remained unmatched. CDR1 is MNHEY, CDR2 SMNVEV, per germline (reference sequence). The CDR3 covers 15 residues. As DNA, the CDR3 is TGTGCCAGCAGTTCCCAGACAGGGGGCTATGAAAAACTGTTTTTT. Its translation: CASSSQTGGYEKLFF.

The chain employs TRBV24-1 and TRBJ2-3; D is ambiguous. V lost 4 bases and J lost 2, with 3 bases in between. Germline V gives CDR1 KGHDR, CDR2 SFDVKD. CDR3 length equals 12 residues. DNA for the CDR3: TGTGCCACCAGTGAGGACACAGATACGCAGTATTTT. This sequence encodes CATSEDTDTQYF.

This chain links TRBV28 with TRBJ1-2; the match to TRBD1 covers 7 bases. The V segment lost 3 bases and the J segment 2 bases; nucleotides outside the gene matches: 6. The CDR3 spans 15 residues. Germline V gives CDR1 MDHEN, CDR2 SYDVKM. The CDR3 nucleotides are TGTGCCAGCAGTTTGTTAGCAGGGGGAAACTATGGCTACACCTTC. This encodes CASSLLAGGNYGYTF.

The chain carries TRBV2 and TRBJ1-3; D not certain. Between the trimmed V and J ends, which lost 4 bases and 3 bases, there was a span of 13 bases. This CDR3 is built from 15 residues. Germline V gene data show CDR1 as SNHLY and CDR2 as FYNNEI. This CDR3 is CASSAMGSFGNTIYF. CDR3 sequence (DNA): TGTGCCAGCAGTGCGATGGGGAGCTTTGGAAACACCATATATTTT. Together with reference TRBV2 and TRBJ1-3, the CDR3 gives the full variable domain: EPEVTQTPSHQVTQMGQEVILRCVPISNHLYFYWYRQILGQKVEFLVSFYNNEISEKSEIFDDQFSVERPDGSNFTLKIRSTKLEDSAMYFCASSAMGSFGNTIYFGEGSWLTVV.

The V and J genes are TRBV6-5 and TRBJ2-1; 7 nucleotides agree with TRBD1. CDR3 length: 14 amino acids. V trimming: 7 bases; J trimming: 4 bases; junction bases outside the gene matches: 7. Germline V gene data show CDR1 as MNHEY and CDR2 as SVGAGI. The CDR3: CASIRQGPYNEQFF. The DNA for the CDR3 is TGTGCCAGCATCCGACAGGGACCTTACAATGAGCAGTTCTTC.

The chain joins TRBV5-6 to TRBJ2-3; TRBD2 agrees at 11 bases. V lost 0 bases and J lost 1; bases outside the gene matches: 4. CDR1 and CDR2 from the germline V gene are SGHDT and YYEEEE. This CDR3 spans 17 amino acids. The CDR3 DNA follows: TGTGCCAGCAGCTTGGGGCTACTAGCGGGAGGCACAGATACGCAGTATTTT. Its protein is CASSLGLLAGGTDTQYF. The full variable domain, completed using reference TRBV5-6 and TRBJ2-3, is DAGVTQSPTHLIKTRGQQVTLRCSPKSGHDTVSWYQQALGQGPQFIFQYYEEEERQRGNFPDRFSGHQFPNYSSELNVNALLLGDSALYLCASSLGLLAGGTDTQYFGPGTRLTVL.

The V and J genes are TRBV10-3 and TRBJ2-7; a possible D gene is TRBD1 (6 bases). The CDR3 length is 15 residues. Trimming removed 6 bases at V and 3 bases at J, with 18 bases between. CDR1 ENHRY and CDR2 SYGVKD come from the germline V gene. The CDR3 region has the DNA TGTGCCATCAGGGCCAGAAAGGGCAGGGGCTACGAGCAGTACTTC. Protein sequence: CAIRARKGRGYEQYF.

This rearrangement joins TRBV2 to TRBJ1-5; TRBD1 is a possible D gene (6 bases). This CDR3 comprises 16 residues. V gave up 0 bases and J gave up 4 bases, with 13 bases separating them. Germline CDR1 SNHLY, CDR2 FYNNEI. The CDR3 reads CASSEAVGRGNQPQHF. CDR3 sequence (DNA): TGTGCCAGCAGTGAAGCAGTGGGTAGGGGGAATCAGCCCCAGCATTTT.

V is TRBV28 and J is TRBJ2-4; D could derive from TRBD1 or TRBD2 (7 bases each). V lost 3 bases, J lost 6 bases, and 12 bases lay in between. CDR1 and CDR2 (germline): MDHEN, SYDVKM. The CDR3 sequence is 14 residues long. The DNA of the CDR3 is TGTGCCAGCAGTTTGGGGGGGGACAGAAACATTCAGTACTTC. This sequence encodes CASSLGGDRNIQYF.

This clone was detected only a few times. The rearrangement joins TRBV6-2 or TRBV6-3 to TRBJ1-5; D uncertain. CDR3 length equals 14 residues. Trimming left V 0 bases short and J 8 bases short, with 11 bases between. The germline CDR1 and CDR2 sequences are MNHEY and SVGEGT. The CDR3 DNA reads TGTGCCAGCAGTTACTCCCATACCATCGAGCCCCAGCATTTT. Its translation is CASSYSHTIEPQHF.

The J gene is TRBJ2-1, the V gene TRBV10-3, with a tentative D call TRBD2 (5 bases). Trimming cost V 7 bases and J 10 bases, with 17 bases left between them. The CDR3 runs 13 residues. The germline CDR1 and CDR2 sequences are ENHRY and SYGVKD. Written as DNA, the CDR3 is TGTGCCATCACTCGGACTGAAATGGAGGAGCAGTTCTTC. This sequence encodes CAITRTEMEEQFF.

The rearrangement links TRBV28 to TRBJ1-5; perhaps TRBD1 as D (5 bases). In germline, CDR1 is MDHEN, CDR2 SYDVKM. CDR3 length equals 14 residues. V lost 4 bases, J lost 5 bases, and 12 bases lay in between. The chain's CDR3 is CASSWGQSYQPQHF. In nucleotides, the CDR3 is TGTGCCAGCAGTTGGGGCCAGAGTTATCAGCCCCAGCATTTT.

The chain's CDR3 is CASSLDIPILVTFF. The CDR3 bases are TGTGCCAGCAGCTTGGACATCCCAATCCTAGTGACTTTCTTT. The chain recombines TRBV5-5 with TRBJ1-1; D is ambiguous. The germline CDR1 and CDR2 sequences are SGHKS and YYEKEE (reference sequence). The CDR3 is 14 amino acids. The V gene lost 0 bases and the J gene lost 12 bases, with 18 bases spanning the gap.

This rearrangement joins TRBV28 to TRBJ1-4; perhaps TRBD1 as D (6 bases). Trimming removed 5 bases at V and 4 bases at J, with 14 bases between. Per the germline V gene, CDR1 is MDHEN and CDR2 is SYDVKM. CDR3 length: 15 amino acids. The CDR3 sequence: CASSPGGRFNEKLFF. CDR3 nucleotides: TGTGCCAGCAGTCCTGGGGGCAGGTTTAATGAAAAACTGTTTTTT.